The 31 T cell receptor beta chains reported below all come from one sample, sequenced in a study of response to subunit inactivated influenza vaccine. TCRdb fed the RT-PCR reads into MiXCR, producing one record per CDR3 protein. Of around 520,000 distinct CDR3 sequences in the sample, about 10% were seen once. This specimen consisted of PBMCs from blood, obtained on the day of vaccination. These receptors all come from a man aged 50 to 60 who received an inactivated influenza vaccine.

The rearrangement joins TRBV10-3 to TRBJ2-7, with unresolved D. The CDR3 covers 13 residues. Between the trimmed V and J ends, which lost 4 bases and 0 bases, there was a span of 7 bases. Looked up from germline, CDR1 is ENHRY and CDR2 is SYGVKD. The CDR3 sequence: CAISAGGSYEQYF. The DNA for the CDR3 is TGTGCCATCAGTGCTGGCGGCTCCTACGAGCAGTACTTC.

This clonotype was recorded many times. The chain uses TRBV25-1 and TRBJ2-2, with D unclear. The V end lost 2 bases, the J end lost 1 base, and 2 bases lay between the germline ends. Germline V gene lookup returns CDR1 MGHDK and CDR2 SYGVNS. CDR3 size: 13 residues. The CDR3 DNA reads as TGTGCCAGCAGTGAAGTGAACACCGGGGAGCTGTTTTTT. Its translation is CASSEVNTGELFF.

This clonotype was detected a few times. The chain carries TRBV20-1 and TRBJ2-7, with TRBD1 matching 9 bases. V shed 0 bases and J 0 bases; nucleotides not matched to a gene: 3. The CDR3 sequence is 15 residues long. The germline CDR1 and CDR2 sequences are DFQATT and SNEGSKA (reference sequence). The CDR3 here is CSARDMDRGSYEQYF. DNA for the CDR3: TGCAGTGCTAGAGATATGGACAGGGGCTCCTACGAGCAGTACTTC.

This clonotype has a handful of counts. The chain employs TRBV10-3 and TRBJ1-4, with 8 positions matching TRBD1. The CDR3 extends over 13 amino acids. The germline CDR1 and CDR2 sequences are ENHRY and SYGVKD. Trimming removed 10 bases from V and 6 bases from J; junction bases left unmatched: 7. The CDR3 nucleotides read TGTGCCACGGCAGGGGGCGGAGATGAAAAACTGTTTTTT. Protein product: CATAGGGDEKLFF.

The chain combines TRBV7-2 with TRBJ2-7; D may be TRBD2 (6 bases). The V end lost 1 base, the J end lost 6 bases, and 16 bases lay between the germline ends. Germline V gene lookup returns CDR1 SGHTA and CDR2 FQGNSA. The CDR3 sequence is 15 residues long. CDR3 DNA sequence: TGTGCCAGCAGCTTAGTGGAGGGACTTGAGGTCGAGCAGTACTTC. Translation: CASSLVEGLEVEQYF.

This clonotype showed up many times. The gene calls are TRBV11-2 and TRBJ2-7, with TRBD1 matching 11 bases. Germline assignment: CDR1 SGHAT and CDR2 FQNNGV. Losses at the gene ends were 4 bases for V and 3 bases for J; bases not matched to a gene: 5. This CDR3 has 15 residues. The CDR3 nucleotides read TGTGCCAGCAGCTATGGACAGGGGGCCCTCTACGAGCAGTACTTC. Protein product: CASSYGQGALYEQYF.

CDR3 amino acids: CASSWGQLNTGELFF. The CDR3 nucleotides read TGTGCCAGCAGCTGGGGACAGTTGAACACCGGGGAGCTGTTTTTT. The V call is TRBV27, the J call TRBJ2-2, with 7 bases lining up with TRBD1. Trimming at V came to 6 bases and at J to 1 base, leaving 5 bases not matched to a gene. From germline, CDR1 is MNHEY and CDR2 SMNVEV (reference sequence). This CDR3 has 15 amino acids.

The CDR3 here is CASSLAGAANYGYTF. For the CDR3, the DNA is TGTGCCAGCAGCTTAGCGGGCGCAGCTAACTATGGCTACACCTTC. This chain uses TRBV7-9 with TRBJ1-2, with D uncertain. V gave up 0 bases and J gave up 0 bases, with 8 bases separating them. The CDR3 has 15 amino acids. Germline values: CDR1 SEHNR, CDR2 FQNEAQ (reference sequence).

This clonotype appeared many times. The V gene is TRBV30, the J gene TRBJ2-5, with TRBD2 matching over 7 bases. This CDR3 is built from 12 residues. V trimming: 8 bases; J trimming: 7 bases; junction bases outside the gene matches: 10. The germline CDR1 and CDR2 sequences are GTSNPN and SVGIG (reference sequence). The CDR3 region has the DNA TGTGCCACGCCGACGGGGGGTGGGACCCAGTACTTC. Its translation: CATPTGGGTQYF.

The V and J genes are TRBV5-1 and TRBJ2-7; 8 bases fit TRBD2. CDR3 length equals 14 residues. Germline V gene data show CDR1 as SGHRS and CDR2 as YFSETQ. The J segment lost 5 bases and the V segment lost 4 bases, leaving 8 bases of the junction unmatched. This chain's CDR3 is CASSTREGVDEQYF. For the CDR3, the DNA is TGCGCCAGCAGCACACGGGAGGGCGTTGACGAGCAGTACTTC. Based on the CDR3 plus reference TRBV5-1 and TRBJ2-7, the full variable domain is KAGVTQTPRYLIKTRGQQVTLSCSPISGHRSVSWYQQTPGQGLQFLFEYFSETQRNKGNFPGRFSGRQFSNSRSEMNVSTLELGDSALYLCASSTREGVDEQYFGPGTRLTVT.

The chain has TRBV5-5 and TRBJ1-5; D is unresolved. Germline V gives CDR1 SGHKS, CDR2 YYEKEE (reference sequence). This CDR3 spans 14 amino acids. V was pared by 3 bases and J by 3 bases, with 10 bases between. The CDR3 loop reads CASSSGPANQPQHF. As DNA, the CDR3 is TGTGCCAGCAGCTCCGGACCAGCCAATCAGCCCCAGCATTTT.

This rearrangement joins TRBV7-6 to TRBJ2-5, with 9 positions matching TRBD1. Germline CDR1 SGHVS, CDR2 FNYEAQ. Losses at the gene ends were 4 bases for V and 5 bases for J; bases not matched to a gene: 8. This CDR3 is 15 amino acids long. The CDR3 DNA reads as TGTGCCAGCAGCTCGTCTGGGACAGGGAGGGAGACCCAGTACTTC. It encodes CASSSSGTGRETQYF. The full variable domain, completed using reference TRBV7-6 and TRBJ2-5, is GAGVSQSPRYKVTKRGQDVALRCDPISGHVSLYWYRQALGQGPEFLTYFNYEAQQDKSGLPNDRFSAERPEGSISTLTIQRTEQRDSAMYRCASSSSGTGRETQYFGPGTRLLVL.

The chain joins TRBV10-2 to TRBJ2-7, with 7 bases lining up with TRBD1. Per germline, CDR1 WSHSY and CDR2 SAAADI. Trimming cost V 6 bases and J 3 bases; bases outside gene matches: 8. This CDR3 region has 14 residues. For the CDR3, the DNA is TGCGCCAGCAGGGAGACAGGGTCCCGCTACGAGCAGTACTTC. Translated: CASRETGSRYEQYF.

This rearrangement joins TRBV28 to TRBJ2-1, with a possible D match to TRBD2 (5 bases). V was pared by 11 bases and J by 9 bases, with 17 bases between. The CDR3 contains 12 residues. Germline CDR1 and CDR2: MDHEN and SYDVKM. This CDR3 reads CAGSKLAGEQFF. The CDR3 DNA follows: TGTGCCGGAAGTAAGCTAGCCGGTGAGCAGTTCTTC.

This chain joins TRBV7-9 and TRBJ2-7, with TRBD1 matching 7 bases. V lost 5 bases and J lost 1; bases outside the gene matches: 11. This CDR3 has 16 residues. Germline lookup yields CDR1 SEHNR and CDR2 FQNEAQ (reference sequence). The CDR3 DNA reads TGTGCCAGCAGCAACACGCAGGGGACAGCGTCCTACGAGCAGTACTTC. Translation gives CASSNTQGTASYEQYF.

This clonotype was counted only a few times. CDR3 sequence (DNA): TGTGCCAGCAGCAAAGCGCGACTAGCGGGAGCGTTTGACACCGAGCAGTACTTC. Its protein product is CASSKARLAGAFDTEQYF. The chain uses TRBV21-1 and TRBJ2-7; the listed D gene, TRBD2, was not tested against the DNA. TRBV21-1 is given as a pseudogene. The CDR3 extends over 18 amino acids.

This chain uses TRBV20-1 with TRBJ1-1; possibly TRBD1 for D (6 bases). The CDR3 length is 16 residues. Germline values: CDR1 DFQATT, CDR2 SNEGSKA (reference sequence). V lost 3 bases and J lost 5, with 22 bases in between. In DNA, the CDR3 is TGCAGTGCTAGCGCCCCCCGGGACACTGGGGGGACTGAAGCTTTCTTT. Amino acid sequence: CSASAPRDTGGTEAFF.

In this sample, this clonotype turned up many times. The chain joins TRBV12-3 or TRBV12-4 to TRBJ2-4; 9 bases fit TRBD1. The CDR3 has 13 residues. V trimming: 6 bases; J trimming: 7 bases; junction bases outside the gene matches: 4. CDR3 DNA sequence: TGTGCCAGCAGGGGAACAGGGGGCAACATTCAGTACTTC. Amino acids: CASRGTGGNIQYF.

This clonotype came up many times. The chain is built from TRBV12-3 or TRBV12-4 and TRBJ2-2; the match to TRBD1 covers 8 bases. The CDR3 spans 15 residues. With V trimmed by 6 bases and J by 6 bases, 9 bases remained unmatched. The CDR3 loop reads CASRGSTGVAGELFF. In DNA, the CDR3 is TGTGCCAGCAGGGGGTCGACAGGGGTGGCCGGGGAGCTGTTTTTT.

This clonotype was counted at least ten times. The chain carries TRBV9 and TRBJ2-1; D tentatively fits TRBD1 or TRBD2 (5 bases each). Trimming pared 5 bases from V and 7 bases from J, leaving 10 bases between. Germline-derived CDR1 and CDR2 are SGDLS and YYNGEE. The CDR3 covers 12 residues. CDR3 region: CASSAEGNEQFF. CDR3 DNA sequence: TGTGCCAGCAGTGCCGAGGGGAATGAGCAGTTCTTC.

The chain has TRBV7-2 and TRBJ2-3; D gene unclear. Germline V lookup: CDR1 SGHTA, CDR2 FQGNSA. CDR3 length: 13 residues. Trimming pared 5 bases from V and 4 bases from J, leaving 10 bases between. Here the CDR3 DNA reads TGTGCCAGCAGCCCTAGAAAGGCAGATACGCAGTATTTT. This encodes CASSPRKADTQYF.

The chain uses TRBV4-2 and TRBJ1-3; TRBD1 is a possible D gene (5 bases). The CDR3 sequence is 15 residues long. Trimming stripped 0 bases from V and 8 bases from J, with 14 bases between. CDR1 and CDR2 (germline): LGHNA, YNFKEQ. CDR3 residues: CASSQDLPGRHTIYF. In nucleotides, the CDR3 is TGTGCCAGCAGCCAAGATCTACCAGGGAGGCACACCATATATTTT.

This clonotype was detected ten times or more. The chain couples TRBV29-1 to TRBJ2-2; 8 bases are shared with TRBD1. This CDR3 has 13 residues. In germline, CDR1 is SQVTM, CDR2 ANQGSEA. J was trimmed by 1 base and V by 7 bases; bases with no gene match: 2. The DNA for the CDR3 is TGCAGCGCCGGGACAGGGAACACCGGGGAGCTGTTTTTT. Its protein is CSAGTGNTGELFF.

This clonotype turned up a few times. The rearrangement uses TRBV10-3 and TRBJ1-1, with D tentatively TRBD1 (5 bases). Trimming stripped 0 bases from V and 4 bases from J, with 6 bases between. Germline CDR1 reads ENHRY; CDR2 reads SYGVKD. The CDR3 is 13 amino acids. The DNA of the CDR3 is TGTGCCATCAGTGAGTCAGGGGCCACTGAAGCTTTCTTT. It specifies CAISESGATEAFF.

There are a few counts of this clonotype. This chain links TRBV6-7 with TRBJ1-5; D unclear. TRBV6-7 is identified as an open reading frame with a role that is uncertain. The germline V and J ends were trimmed by 0 bases and 2 bases, with 14 bases remaining between them. The CDR3 is 17 amino acids. The CDR3 DNA reads TGTGCCAGCAGTTACTCCGTGAGTCGGGGTGGCAATCAGCCCCAGCATTTT. Translation gives CASSYSVSRGGNQPQHF.

This clonotype came up a few times. The chain recombines TRBV9 with TRBJ2-5; 7 nucleotides agree with TRBD2. V lost 2 bases to trimming and J lost 3 bases; unmatched junction nucleotides: 1. The CDR3 covers 13 residues. CDR1 SGDLS and CDR2 YYNGEE come from the germline V gene. DNA of the CDR3: TGTGCCAGCAGCGTTCGGGGGGAAGAGACCCAGTACTTC. Its protein is CASSVRGEETQYF.

This clonotype was detected ten times or more. V and J are TRBV2 and TRBJ2-2; D is unresolved. Germline CDR1 and CDR2: SNHLY and FYNNEI. V dropped 1 base and J dropped 5 bases, with 5 bases sitting between them. This CDR3 has 13 residues. The DNA of the CDR3 is TGTGCCAGCAGTGAAGGTGTTACCGGGGAGCTGTTTTTT. This translates into CASSEGVTGELFF. Drawing the rest from reference TRBV2 and TRBJ2-2, the complete variable domain is EPEVTQTPSHQVTQMGQEVILRCVPISNHLYFYWYRQILGQKVEFLVSFYNNEISEKSEIFDDQFSVERPDGSNFTLKIRSTKLEDSAMYFCASSEGVTGELFFGEGSRLTVL.

A few counts support this clonotype. The rearrangement links TRBV5-1 to TRBJ1-2, with 7 bases identical to TRBD1. V trimming: 4 bases; J trimming: 4 bases; junction bases outside the gene matches: 7. The CDR3 has 14 amino acids. In germline, CDR1 is SGHRS, CDR2 YFSETQ. The CDR3 spells CASSTAGTAYGYTF. The CDR3 DNA sequence: TGCGCCAGCAGCACAGCCGGGACAGCCTATGGCTACACCTTC.

This clonotype appeared many times. The chain couples TRBV12-3 or TRBV12-4 to TRBJ2-1; 12 bases line up with TRBD1. The CDR3 extends over 14 amino acids. V was pared by 6 bases and J by 9 bases, with 6 bases of the junction left unmatched. The CDR3 sequence: CASRRDRGPGEQFF. CDR3 coding DNA: TGTGCCAGCAGGCGGGACAGGGGGCCGGGTGAGCAGTTCTTC.

The chain uses TRBV7-3 and TRBJ2-4, with 8 positions matching TRBD1. J was trimmed by 10 bases and V by 5 bases; bases with no gene match: 7. The CDR3 runs to 13 residues. The germline V gene encodes CDR1 SGHTA and CDR2 FQGTGA. This CDR3 is CASSPGGRGIQYF. CDR3 in DNA: TGTGCCAGCAGCCCAGGGGGCCGGGGAATTCAGTACTTC.

The rearrangement joins TRBV12-3 or TRBV12-4 to TRBJ1-1; D is unclear. V was pared by 6 bases and J by 3 bases, with 17 bases between. The CDR3 runs to 15 residues. CDR3 loop: CASSPGRPWDTEAFF. CDR3 bases: TGTGCCAGCAGCCCCGGAAGACCATGGGACACTGAAGCTTTCTTT.